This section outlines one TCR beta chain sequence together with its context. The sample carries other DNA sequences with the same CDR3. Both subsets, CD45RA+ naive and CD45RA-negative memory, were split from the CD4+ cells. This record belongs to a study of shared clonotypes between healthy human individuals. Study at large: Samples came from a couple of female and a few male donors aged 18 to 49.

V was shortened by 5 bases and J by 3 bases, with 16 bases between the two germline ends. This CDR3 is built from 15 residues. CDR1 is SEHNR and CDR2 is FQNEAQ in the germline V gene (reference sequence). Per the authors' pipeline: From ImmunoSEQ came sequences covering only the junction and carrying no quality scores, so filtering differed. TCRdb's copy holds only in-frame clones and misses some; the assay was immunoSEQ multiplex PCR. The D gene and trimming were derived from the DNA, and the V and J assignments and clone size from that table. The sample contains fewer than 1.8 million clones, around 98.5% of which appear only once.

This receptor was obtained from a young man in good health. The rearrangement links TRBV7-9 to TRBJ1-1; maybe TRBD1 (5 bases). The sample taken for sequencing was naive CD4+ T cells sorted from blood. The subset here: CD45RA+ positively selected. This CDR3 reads CASSPRQGQDTEAFF. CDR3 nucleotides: TGTGCCAGCAGCCCACGGCAGGGTCAGGACACTGAAGCTTTCTTT.